This T cell receptor (beta chain) originates from a study of immune evolution from preneoplasia to lung adenocarcinoma. Libraries were prepared by immunoSEQ multiplex PCR; TCRdb keeps only in-frame clonotypes and omits some of them. The repertoire includes more than 7,500 clones, approximately 80% of them detected once, and about 5% sits in the top ten. This TCR was sampled from a person aged 65-85 years with lung adenocarcinoma. Some clones in this sample may be carry-over from other donors' samples. Sequenced material: FFPE minimally invasive lung adenocarcinoma tissue.

CDR3 loop: CATMGQAAYEQYF. As DNA, the CDR3 is TGTGCCACCATGGGACAGGCCGCCTACGAGCAGTACTTC. The chain employs TRBV19 and TRBJ2-7, with TRBD1 matching over 8 bases. The V gene's germline CDR1 is LNHDA and CDR2 SQIVND (reference sequence). V shed 10 bases and J 2 bases; nucleotides not matched to a gene: 7. The CDR3 runs to 13 residues.